These T cell receptor beta chains were read from a single sample in a study of blood T cell repertoires in COVID-19. The protocol was immunoSEQ multiplex PCR, while the TCRdb copy is restricted to in-frame clones and leaves out a portion. The table records some 62,000 clones, around 91% of them present only once. Sequenced sample: peripheral blood. The source of these receptors is a woman in her fifties or sixties with COVID-19, enrolled during active disease. The CDR3 runs from the conserved cysteine through the conserved F or W. A D gene is named only where the DNA matches it firmly. For some rows the clone size is stated as once, few or many, or as a class when expanded; others skip it.

NA	NA	16	TRBV21-1	TRBJ1-1	CASSKPYRNRNTEAFF	TGTGCCAGCAGCAAACCGTACAGGAATAGGAACACTGAAGCTTTCTTT
NA	TRBD2	11	TRBV20-1	TRBJ2-7	CSTAAGRGEYF	TGCAGTACAGCAGCGGGACGGGGGGAGTACTTC
once	TRBD2	14	TRBV3-1/TRBV3-2	TRBJ2-5	CASSQPGLPPTQYF	TGTGCCAGCAGCCAACCGGGACTACCCCCGACCCAGTACTTC
NA	NA	14	TRBV7-3	TRBJ1-1	CASSQQGMNTEAFF	TGTGCCAGCAGCCAACAGGGAATGAACACTGAAGCTTTCTTT
few	NA	17	TRBV4-3	TRBJ2-6	CASSVGTESSGANVLTF	TGCGCCAGCAGCGTCGGGACTGAAAGCTCTGGGGCCAACGTCCTGACTTTC
NA	NA	14	TRBV19	TRBJ2-5	CASSIGPVQGAQYF	TGTGCCAGTAGTATAGGGCCGGTTCAAGGGGCCCAGTACTTC
NA	NA	15	TRBV6-1	TRBJ2-1	CASSDAVEPNNEQFF	TGTGCCAGCAGTGACGCAGTGGAGCCCAACAATGAGCAGTTCTTC
NA	NA	12	TRBV7-2	TRBJ1-2	CASSETNYGYTF	TGTGCCAGCAGCGAGACTAACTATGGCTACACCTTC
once	NA	14	TRBV5-1	TRBJ1-1	CASSRGQSNTEAFF	TGCGCCAGCAGCAGAGGACAGTCGAACACTGAAGCTTTCTTT
NA	TRBD1	16	TRBV5-4	TRBJ2-7	CASSLGAGTGSYEQYF	TGTGCCAGCAGCTTGGGTGCCGGGACAGGGTCCTACGAGCAGTACTTC
NA	NA	15	TRBV5-1	TRBJ2-7	CASSGLQVKGYEQYF	TGCGCCAGCAGCGGACTACAGGTCAAAGGCTACGAGCAGTACTTC
NA	TRBD1	12	TRBV15	TRBJ1-1	CATSAGTGEAFF	TGTGCCACCAGCGCCGGGACAGGAGAAGCTTTCTTT
NA	NA	14	TRBV7-6	TRBJ1-3	CASSFQGTGNTIYF	TGTGCCAGCAGCTTCCAGGGGACTGGAAACACCATATATTTT
NA	NA	14	TRBV10-3	TRBJ1-1	CAISDGGGNTEAFF	TGTGCCATCAGTGACGGGGGTGGGAACACTGAAGCTTTCTTT
NA	NA	16	TRBV5-1	TRBJ1-5	CASSLDDTFSNQPQHF	TGCGCCAGCAGCTTGGACGACACCTTTAGCAATCAGCCCCAGCATTTT
NA	NA	15	TRBV9	TRBJ1-3	CASSVEGAPGNTIYF	TGTGCCAGCAGCGTAGAAGGGGCTCCCGGAAACACCATATATTTT
NA	NA	16	TRBV7-2	TRBJ1-5	CASSLRESGGNQPQHF	TGTGCCAGCAGCTTAAGGGAGTCGGGGGGCAATCAGCCCCAGCATTTT
NA	TRBD2	16	TRBV7-8	TRBJ2-1	CASSLNERERYNEQFF	TGTGCCAGCAGCTTAAACGAGCGGGAGAGGTACAATGAGCAGTTCTTC
NA	TRBD1	15	TRBV15	TRBJ1-5	CATSRRQGNHQPQHF	TGTGCCACCAGCAGGCGACAGGGGAATCATCAGCCCCAGCATTTT
NA	TRBD1	12	TRBV10-2	TRBJ1-1	CASSAGTGEGFF	TGCGCCAGCAGCGCCGGGACAGGGGAGGGTTTCTTT